These 28 T cell receptor beta chains share one sample of origin, sequenced in a study of glioma-infiltrating T cells. TCR alpha and beta CDR3 regions were amplified from RNA using iRepertoire nested multiplex PCR. Using its own MiXCR run on the multiplex PCR reads, TCRdb lists one record per CDR3 protein. In the table there are about 380,000 distinct CDR3 sequences, 41% of which are singletons. Material: glioma tissue, nonneoplastic brain tissue, or PBMCs (not recorded which). These receptors all stem from a human donor with low-grade glioma or glioblastoma, undergoing nonglioma brain surgery, or in good health (not recorded which).

The chain carries TRBV10-3 and TRBJ1-2; D uncertain. The CDR3 extends over 13 amino acids. V was cut by 0 bases and J by 5 bases, with 7 bases left in between. CDR1 is ENHRY, CDR2 SYGVKD, per germline. The CDR3 nucleotides are TGTGCCATCAGTGAGTCGGGTCGTTATGGCTACACCTTC. It codes for CAISESGRYGYTF.

This clonotype was counted a few times. The chain employs TRBV20-1 and TRBJ2-4; D might be TRBD1 (6 bases). Germline CDR1 and CDR2: DFQATT and SNEGSKA (reference sequence). The CDR3 has 14 residues. The CDR3 region is CSTVGVRGKNIQYF. CDR3 coding DNA: TGCAGCACCGTTGGGGTCAGGGGCAAAAACATTCAGTACTTC.

This clonotype has more than one count but fewer than ten. This chain uses TRBV3-1 with TRBJ1-5, with TRBD1 matching 9 bases. This CDR3 comprises 15 residues. Germline-derived CDR1 and CDR2 are LGHDT and YNNKEL (reference sequence). The V segment lost 3 bases and the J segment 4 bases; nucleotides outside the gene matches: 4. Written as DNA, the CDR3 is TGTGCCAGCAGCCATGCGACAGGGGGGAATCAGCCCCAGCATTTT. Protein sequence: CASSHATGGNQPQHF.

A remark on this clonotype: Given the absence of the conserved phenylalanine or tryptophan at the CDR3 end, a read error is likely. The chain uses TRBV3-1 and TRBJ2-7; perhaps D is TRBD1 or TRBD2 (5 bases each). CDR1 is LGHDT, CDR2 YNNKEL, per germline (reference sequence). V lost 3 bases, J lost 2 bases, and 8 bases lay in between. There are 13 residues in the CDR3. For the CDR3, the DNA is TGTGCCAGCAGCCAGCAGGGACCCTACGAGCAGTACTCC. As protein: CASSQQGPYEQYS.

The chain's CDR3 is CASSLRQATFYEQYF. The CDR3 nucleotides are TGCGCCAGCAGCTTGCGACAGGCCACTTTCTACGAGCAGTACTTC. The J gene is TRBJ2-7, the V gene TRBV5-1; perhaps TRBD1 as D (6 bases). Germline V gene sequence: CDR1 SGHRS, CDR2 YFSETQ. V was cut by 1 base and J by 3 bases, with 14 bases left in between. This CDR3 has 15 amino acids.

This clonotype was observed many times. The rearrangement joins TRBV7-2 to TRBJ1-5; D unclear. Germline CDR1 SGHTA, CDR2 FQGNSA. The length of the CDR3 is 13 residues. The ends were cut back, 6 bases at V and 7 bases at J, with 13 bases in the middle. As DNA, the CDR3 is TGTGCCAGCAGTTTCAATACCGGGCAGCCCCAGCATTTT. Protein: CASSFNTGQPQHF.

CDR3 loop: CASTPSGRSTNYGYTF. CDR3 coding DNA: TGTGCCAGCACCCCCTCCGGCAGATCTACTAACTATGGCTACACCTTC. The chain recombines TRBV2 with TRBJ1-2; D is uncertain. Per the germline V gene, CDR1 is SNHLY and CDR2 is FYNNEI. The length of the CDR3 is 16 residues. Trimming cost V 7 bases and J 0 bases, with 18 bases left between them.

Notes on this clonotype: An end of the junction differs from the germline gene, which may be a read error. V usage is TRBV7-7 and J usage is TRBJ1-5; no firm D call. The CDR3 covers 16 residues. Germline CDR1 reads SSHAT; CDR2 reads FNYEAQ (reference sequence). CDR3 nucleotides: TGTGCTAGCAGCTTTTTGCACCCCCGATGGGATCAGCCCCAGCATTTT. The encoded protein is CASSFLHPRWDQPQHF.

The chain is built from TRBV5-1 and TRBJ2-3, with a weak D call TRBD1 (5 bases). The CDR3 totals 13 residues. The V end lost 1 base, the J end lost 5 bases, and 8 bases lay between the germline ends. CDR1 SGHRS and CDR2 YFSETQ come from the germline V gene. This CDR3 is CASSLQGKDTQYF. CDR3 DNA: TGCGCCAGCAGCTTGCAGGGAAAAGATACGCAGTATTTT.

In its sample, this clonotype was seen once. The chain employs TRBV29-1 and TRBJ2-1; a possible D gene is TRBD1 (5 bases). Germline CDR1 SQVTM, CDR2 ANQGSEA. The V end was cut by 5 bases, the J end by 12 bases, with 14 bases between. There are 11 residues in the CDR3. The CDR3: CSVQTAPAQFF. The CDR3 DNA is TGCAGCGTTCAGACAGCCCCTGCGCAGTTCTTC.

Details on this clonotype: A much larger clone sits a single nucleotide away, making a read error possible. This chain joins TRBV20-1 and TRBJ1-1; 7 bases match TRBD1. J gave up 6 bases and V 1 base, and 11 bases lay outside the gene matches. Germline values: CDR1 DFQATT, CDR2 SNEGSKA (reference sequence). The CDR3 is made up of 15 amino acids. CDR3 sequence reads: CSARVLDRIYAEAFF. The CDR3 region has the DNA TGCAGTGCTAGAGTTCTGGACAGGATTTATGCTGAAGCTTTCTTT.

The rearrangement joins TRBV28 to TRBJ2-7, with 9 bases that match TRBD2. The CDR3 runs to 17 residues. Germline V gene data show CDR1 as MDHEN and CDR2 as SYDVKM. The trim removed 8 bases at V and 7 bases at J, leaving 21 bases unmatched. Written as DNA, the CDR3 is TGTGCCAGCCGTCTACGGGACGGTAGCGGGAGTGGAAGGGAGCAGTACTTC. Amino acids: CASRLRDGSGSGREQYF. Supplemented by reference TRBV28 and TRBJ2-7, the full variable domain reads DVKVTQSSRYLVKRTGEKVFLECVQDMDHENMFWYRQDPGLGLRLIYFSYDVKMKEKGDIPEGYSVSREKKERFSLILESASTNQTSMYLCASRLRDGSGSGREQYFGPGTRLTVT.

In its sample, this clonotype was seen a few times. The rearrangement uses TRBV20-1 and TRBJ2-2; perhaps TRBD2 as D (6 bases). The CDR3 loop spans 14 amino acids. The ends were cut back, 3 bases at V and 6 bases at J, with 14 bases in the middle. Germline lookup yields CDR1 DFQATT and CDR2 SNEGSKA (reference sequence). The CDR3 region has the DNA TGCAGTGCTAGCGGGAGTTACGTGGCCGGGGAGCTGTTTTTT. Its protein is CSASGSYVAGELFF.

The table lists this clonotype with a few counts. V usage is TRBV3-1 and J usage is TRBJ2-7; perhaps TRBD2 as D (5 bases). Germline V lookup: CDR1 LGHDT, CDR2 YNNKEL (reference sequence). CDR3 length: 13 residues. V dropped 4 bases and J dropped 9 bases, with 16 bases sitting between them. For the CDR3, the DNA is TGTGCCAGCAGCCGCTCGGACCGTCGGGGGCAGTACTTC. The encoded protein is CASSRSDRRGQYF.

The chain employs TRBV28 and TRBJ2-1, with 13 bases matching TRBD2. Germline V gives CDR1 MDHEN, CDR2 SYDVKM. There are 18 residues in the CDR3. Losses at the gene ends were 4 bases for V and 0 bases for J; bases not matched to a gene: 6. The CDR3 sequence: CASSSGTSGVGSYNEQFF. As DNA, the CDR3 is TGTGCCAGCAGTTCCGGGACTAGCGGGGTCGGCTCCTACAATGAGCAGTTCTTC.

As for this clonotype: At one of its ends the junction is not consistent with the germline gene, which may arise from a read error. The gene calls are TRBV18 and TRBJ1-4; D not resolved. The CDR3 contains 12 residues. Germline-derived CDR1 and CDR2 are KGHSH and LQKENI. The CDR3 sequence: CASSPRSEKLFF. The CDR3 region has the DNA TGTGCCAGCTCGCCACGGTCTGAAAAACTGTTTTTT.

This clonotype was seen only once. Given a much more abundant clone one base away, this may be a read error. The CDR3 nucleotides are TGCAGTGCTAGCCAACATGGTTTCGTCAATCAGCCCCAGCATTTT. It encodes CSASQHGFVNQPQHF. The V and J genes are TRBV20-1 and TRBJ1-5; D is uncertain. V was trimmed by 3 bases and J by 3 bases, leaving 15 bases between them. CDR1 and CDR2 (germline): DFQATT, SNEGSKA (reference sequence). The CDR3 contains 15 residues.

This clonotype was found many times. This rearrangement joins TRBV6-2 or TRBV6-3 to TRBJ2-3; 7 bases map to TRBD2. This CDR3 contains 14 residues. Germline loops: CDR1 MNHEY, CDR2 SVGEGT. Germline trimming cut 7 bases from V and 8 bases from J; bases unmatched to any gene: 12. CDR3 region: CASTPVLGGGTQYF. CDR3 in DNA: TGTGCCAGCACCCCAGTGCTAGGCGGGGGTACGCAGTATTTT.

This clonotype was detected a few times. The rearrangement links TRBV10-3 to TRBJ2-3; D unresolved. Trimming shortened V by 5 bases and J by 2 bases, and 11 bases separated the two germline ends. CDR1 is ENHRY, CDR2 SYGVKD, per germline. The CDR3 length is 14 residues. The CDR3 spells CAISLPHPTDTQYF. In DNA form, the CDR3 reads TGTGCCATCAGTCTCCCCCACCCCACAGATACGCAGTATTTT.

This sequence joins TRBV6-1 and TRBJ2-3; 8 nucleotides align to TRBD2. The CDR3 spans 14 residues. CDR1 and CDR2 from the germline V gene are MNHNS and SASEGT. Trimming took 6 bases from V and 5 from J; bases not matched to a gene: 7. CDR3 DNA sequence: TGTGCCAGCAGCACTAGCGGCAGGGGAGATACGCAGTATTTT. It encodes CASSTSGRGDTQYF.

On this clonotype itself: This could be a read error, since a much larger clone is one nucleotide away. J is TRBJ2-1 and V is TRBV6-2 or TRBV6-3; TRBD2 matches at 7 bases. Germline lookup yields CDR1 MNHEY and CDR2 SVGEGT. This CDR3 spans 15 amino acids. Trimming removed 5 bases from V and 10 bases from J; junction bases left unmatched: 14. Here the CDR3 reads CASSGLGAGVYEQFF. Written as DNA, the CDR3 is TGTGCCAGCAGTGGTCTGGGTGCGGGAGTTTACGAGCAGTTCTTC.

A few counts support this clonotype. The chain couples TRBV6-1 to TRBJ2-5; TRBD1 might be the D (6 bases). Per germline, CDR1 MNHNS and CDR2 SASEGT. The V end lost 5 bases, the J end lost 5 bases, and 15 bases lay between the germline ends. This CDR3 is built from 14 residues. The CDR3 loop reads CASSTRQDGETQYF. CDR3 DNA: TGTGCCAGCAGTACGCGACAGGATGGGGAGACCCAGTACTTC.

A word on this clonotype: This may stem from a read error, because a much larger clone lies one nucleotide away. The V call is TRBV6-2 or TRBV6-3, the J call TRBJ2-3, with a possible D match to TRBD2 (5 bases). The CDR3 spans 12 residues. V lost 7 bases to trimming and J lost 12 bases, with 17 bases between them. Germline loops: CDR1 MNHEY, CDR2 SVGEGT. CDR3 sequence reads: CASNTPGKVQYF. The CDR3 region has the DNA TGTGCCAGCAATACACCCGGGAAAGTTCAGTATTTT.

On this clonotype itself: A much larger clone is a single base away; this may be a read error. The chain uses TRBV6-8 and TRBJ2-1; D not resolved. The better agreement between TRBJ2-5 and the DNA end casts doubt on the J call. Germline CDR1 reads MNHGY; CDR2 reads SAAAGT. The CDR3 is 12 amino acids. In nucleotides, the CDR3 is TGTGCCAGAAGTTCAACTCTGGAGACCCAGTACTTC. This sequence encodes CARSSTLETQYF.

This clonotype occurred a few times. The V and J genes are TRBV4-3 and TRBJ1-5; D is ambiguous. Trimming pared 4 bases from V and 0 bases from J, leaving 10 bases between. Germline CDR1 reads LGHNA; CDR2 reads YSLEER. This CDR3 contains 15 residues. This chain's CDR3 is CASSPFHYSNQPQHF. DNA of the CDR3: TGCGCCAGCAGCCCCTTCCATTATAGCAATCAGCCCCAGCATTTT.

V usage is TRBV6-2 or TRBV6-3 and J usage is TRBJ2-6; D might be TRBD1 (5 bases). This CDR3 region has 16 residues. Between the trimmed V and J ends, which lost 4 bases and 4 bases, there was a span of 14 bases. Germline V CDR1 and CDR2: MNHEY, SVGEGT. This CDR3 reads CASSFWQGSGANVLTF. In nucleotides, the CDR3 is TGTGCCAGCAGTTTTTGGCAGGGTTCCGGGGCCAACGTCCTGACTTTC.

The chain carries TRBV6-1 and TRBJ1-1, with 8 bases matching TRBD1. After removal of 6 bases from V and 1 base from J, the junction contained 4 bases not matched to a gene. In germline, CDR1 is MNHNS, CDR2 SASEGT. The length of the CDR3 is 14 residues. CDR3 sequence (DNA): TGTGCCAGCAGACTCGGACAGGGGAACACTGAAGCTTTCTTT. Translated: CASRLGQGNTEAFF.

This clonotype was seen a few times. CDR3 residues: CSVYTGGKAFF. The CDR3 coding sequence is TGCAGCGTTTATACAGGGGGCAAAGCTTTCTTT. The genes are TRBV29-1 and TRBJ1-1; 9 positions agree with TRBD1. CDR1 and CDR2 from the germline V gene are SQVTM and ANQGSEA. This CDR3 is built from 11 residues. The ends lost 5 bases at V and 9 bases at J; junction bases unmatched: 4.